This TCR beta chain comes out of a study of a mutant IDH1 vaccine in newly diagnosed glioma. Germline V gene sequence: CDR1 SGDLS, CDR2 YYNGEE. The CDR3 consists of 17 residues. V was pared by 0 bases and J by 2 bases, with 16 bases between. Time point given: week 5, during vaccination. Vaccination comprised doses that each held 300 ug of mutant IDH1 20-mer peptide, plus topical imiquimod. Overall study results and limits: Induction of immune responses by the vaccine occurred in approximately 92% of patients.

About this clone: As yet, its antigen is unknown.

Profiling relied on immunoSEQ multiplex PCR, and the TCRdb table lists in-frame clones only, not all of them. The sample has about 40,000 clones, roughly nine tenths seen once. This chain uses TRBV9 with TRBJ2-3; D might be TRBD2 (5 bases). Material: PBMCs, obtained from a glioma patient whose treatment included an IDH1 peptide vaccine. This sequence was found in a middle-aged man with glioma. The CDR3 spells CASSVVGARGITDTQYF. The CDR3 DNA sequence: TGTGCCAGCAGCGTAGTGGGTGCTCGGGGAATCACAGATACGCAGTATTTT.